One sample yielded the 21 T cell receptor beta chains listed below, sequenced in a study of blood T cell repertoires in COVID-19. Only in-frame clones appear in the TCRdb table, and some are missing; sequencing was by immunoSEQ multiplex PCR. The repertoire holds some 110,000 clones, with about 94% as singletons. Material for sequencing was peripheral blood. The receptor set was obtained from a man aged 50 to 59 with COVID-19, enrolled during active disease.

J is TRBJ2-2 and V is TRBV3-1 (or the pseudogene TRBV3-2); D uncertain. The CDR3 has 15 residues. V was trimmed by 2 bases and J by 4 bases, leaving 11 bases between them. CDR1 is LGHDT and CDR2 is YNNKEL in the germline V gene (reference sequence). CDR3 coding DNA: TGTGCCAGCAGCCAAAATACAGCTGGCACCGGGGAGCTGTTTTTT. Translation gives CASSQNTAGTGELFF.

This clone was detected only a few times. This chain links TRBV28 with TRBJ1-1, with D perhaps matching TRBD1 (6 bases). There are 17 residues in the CDR3. With 5 bases removed from V and 0 bases from J, the gap between germline ends came to 19 bases. In germline, CDR1 is MDHEN, CDR2 SYDVKM. CDR3 nucleotide sequence: TGTGCCAGCAGTCCTTGGGGGAAAGGACAGATGAACACTGAAGCTTTCTTT. Residues: CASSPWGKGQMNTEAFF.

V gene TRBV28 combines with J gene TRBJ1-2; D is perhaps TRBD1 (6 bases). The CDR3 is made up of 14 amino acids. Trimming left V 5 bases short and J 0 bases short, with 10 bases between. Germline CDR1 reads MDHEN; CDR2 reads SYDVKM. CDR3 loop: CASSPDRPNYGYTF. DNA for the CDR3: TGTGCCAGCAGTCCAGACAGGCCTAACTATGGCTACACCTTC.

The chain employs TRBV30 and TRBJ2-5, with 8 bases aligning to TRBD2. This CDR3 spans 13 amino acids. Germline loops: CDR1 GTSNPN, CDR2 SVGIG (reference sequence). After removal of 2 bases from V and 5 bases from J, the junction contained 4 bases not matched to a gene. The CDR3 nucleotides are TGTGCCTGGAGTTTCGGGAGGGAGGAGACCCAGTACTTC. Its translation is CAWSFGREETQYF.

The V call is TRBV28, the J call TRBJ2-7, with D perhaps matching TRBD2 (6 bases). Trimming left V 6 bases short and J 3 bases short, with 15 bases between. Per the germline V gene, CDR1 is MDHEN and CDR2 is SYDVKM. This CDR3 spans 14 amino acids. The CDR3 here is CASSLSGEVYEQYF. Here the CDR3 DNA reads TGTGCCAGCAGCCTCTCCGGGGAGGTCTACGAGCAGTACTTC.

The chain links TRBV11-2 to TRBJ2-1; 9 positions match TRBD2. Trimming took 4 bases from V and 15 from J; bases not matched to a gene: 7. Per germline, CDR1 SGHAT and CDR2 FQNNGV. The CDR3 length is 12 residues. The CDR3 sequence: CASSSGLARRFF. The CDR3 bases are TGTGCCAGCAGCTCAGGACTAGCGAGGAGGTTCTTC.

V gene TRBV16 combines with J gene TRBJ2-5; TRBD1 matches 7 bases. Trimming cost V 0 bases and J 5 bases; bases outside gene matches: 6. Germline V gene data show CDR1 as KGHSY and CDR2 as FQNENV. CDR3 length: 15 residues. In DNA, the CDR3 is TGTGCCAGCAGCCAATCCGGGACAGCCGGGGAGACCCAGTACTTC. Translating gives CASSQSGTAGETQYF.

The chain links TRBV5-4 to TRBJ2-1, with 7 bases matching TRBD2. Germline CDR1 SGHNT, CDR2 YYREEE (reference sequence). This CDR3 region has 16 residues. V lost 1 base and J lost 8; bases outside the gene matches: 12. The CDR3 DNA reads TGTGCCAGCAGCTTGAAGTTGGCGGGAGCGTCTGATGAGCAGTTCTTC. As protein: CASSLKLAGASDEQFF.

V is TRBV30 and J is TRBJ2-7; 8 nucleotides agree with TRBD1. After removal of 1 base from V and 12 bases from J, the junction contained 11 bases not matched to a gene. The CDR3 runs to 13 residues. CDR1 is GTSNPN and CDR2 is SVGIG in the germline V gene (reference sequence). The CDR3 DNA sequence: TGTGCCTGGAGTGCCCCTCAGGGGGCGCTTAGGTACGTC. Its protein product is CAWSAPQGALRYV.

This clone was picked up a small number of times. The chain recombines TRBV6-5 with TRBJ2-3; D not resolved. Germline V CDR1 and CDR2: MNHEY, SVGAGI. V was trimmed by 6 bases and J by 4 bases, leaving 17 bases between them. The CDR3 loop spans 15 amino acids. DNA of the CDR3: TGTGCCAGCAGCCCCTCCTGGAGTACGGCAGATACGCAGTATTTT. Translation gives CASSPSWSTADTQYF.

V usage is TRBV27 and J usage is TRBJ2-1, with a tentative D call TRBD2 (5 bases). The germline V gene has CDR1 MNHEY and CDR2 SMNVEV (reference sequence). V gave up 9 bases and J gave up 8 bases, with 23 bases separating them. This CDR3 region has 15 residues. The CDR3 bases are TGTGCCAGTGGTAGGAGGCCTCCCATTGTGGATGAGCAGTTCTTC. Translated, it gives CASGRRPPIVDEQFF.

This clone was seen once. DNA of the CDR3: TGTGCCAGTAGTATAGATCAGGGCACTTATAGCAATCAGCCCCAGCATTTT. Protein: CASSIDQGTYSNQPQHF. The chain links TRBV19 to TRBJ1-5; a weak D match, TRBD1 (5 bases). CDR3 length: 17 residues. Germline V CDR1 and CDR2: LNHDA, SQIVND (reference sequence). Deletions cut 0 bases from V and 0 bases from J, with 12 bases between.

The rearrangement links TRBV3-1 (or the pseudogene TRBV3-2) to TRBJ2-5; unclear D gene. CDR1 LGHDT and CDR2 YNNKEL come from the germline V gene (reference sequence). V was pared by 2 bases and J by 1 base, with 11 bases between. This CDR3 comprises 15 residues. The CDR3: CASSQNWQRQETQYF. The CDR3 DNA reads TGTGCCAGCAGCCAAAATTGGCAGCGCCAAGAGACCCAGTACTTC.

CDR3 in amino acids: CASSLRGGGNQPQHF. The CDR3 coding sequence is TGTGCCAGCAGTTTGCGGGGAGGAGGCAATCAGCCCCAGCATTTT. The chain links TRBV28 to TRBJ1-5; no firm D call. V lost 3 bases and J lost 2, with 11 bases in between. The germline V gene encodes CDR1 MDHEN and CDR2 SYDVKM. The CDR3 spans 15 residues.

A single count supports this clone. The chain couples TRBV5-1 to TRBJ2-4; 8 nucleotides agree with TRBD1. V trimming: 4 bases; J trimming: 9 bases; junction bases outside the gene matches: 6. In germline, CDR1 is SGHRS, CDR2 YFSETQ. The CDR3 extends over 13 amino acids. CDR3 DNA: TGCGCCAGCAGCCAGGGACAGGCCGGCATTCAGTACTTC. Translation: CASSQGQAGIQYF.

V gene TRBV11-2 combines with J gene TRBJ1-1; D remains ambiguous. The germline gives CDR1 SGHAT, CDR2 FQNNGV. Trimming took 1 base from V and 3 from J, leaving 9 bases between them. This CDR3 spans 14 amino acids. Here the CDR3 reads CASSLVVRDTEAFF. Here the CDR3 DNA reads TGTGCCAGCAGCTTAGTAGTCCGGGACACTGAAGCTTTCTTT.

A note on this clone: As the CDR3 is not closed by the conserved phenylalanine or tryptophan, this likely results from a read error. It is unclear where the CDR3 begins or ends on the DNA, so no DNA is shown, and the CDR3 is as TCRdb lists it. The rearrangement joins TRBV11-2 to TRBJ2-7; no DNA check was done on the table's D call, TRBD2. CDR1 is SGHAT and CDR2 is FQNNGV in the germline V gene. The CDR3 is 13 amino acids long, termini counted. Here the CDR3 reads CASSLGPAGGPIA.

This clone was counted a single time. The chain links TRBV7-9 to TRBJ2-3; TRBD2 agrees at 10 bases. J lost 5 bases, V lost 1 base, and 9 bases had no gene match. Germline V gene lookup returns CDR1 SEHNR and CDR2 FQNEAQ (reference sequence). This CDR3 is 17 amino acids long. CDR3 DNA sequence: TGTGCCAGCAGCTTAGTAAGCCTAGCGGGAGAGATAGATACGCAGTATTTT. Translating it yields CASSLVSLAGEIDTQYF.

V gene TRBV3-1 (or the pseudogene TRBV3-2) combines with J gene TRBJ1-5; tentatively, D is TRBD1 (5 bases). V was trimmed by 3 bases and J by 6 bases, leaving 15 bases between them. The CDR3 has 15 amino acids. Germline-derived CDR1 and CDR2 are LGHDT and YNNKEL (reference sequence). CDR3 nucleotide sequence: TGTGCCAGCAGCCAGGCCCCAGGGTCCTTTCAGCCCCAGCATTTT. Translating it yields CASSQAPGSFQPQHF.

The V call is TRBV5-1, the J call TRBJ2-7; TRBD1 agrees at 12 bases. The junction had 7 bases not matched to a gene; V was cut back by 1 base and J by 5 bases. Germline lookup yields CDR1 SGHRS and CDR2 YFSETQ. This CDR3 has 16 residues. DNA for the CDR3: TGCGCCAGCAGCTTGACCCCGGGACAGGGGGCGGACGAGCAGTACTTC. Residues: CASSLTPGQGADEQYF.

In this sample, this clone turned up once. This chain links TRBV6-5 with TRBJ2-3, with D possibly being TRBD1 (5 bases). The V end was cut by 0 bases, the J end by 1 base, with 8 bases between. The CDR3 covers 15 residues. Germline CDR1 MNHEY, CDR2 SVGAGI. The CDR3 loop is CASSYSGAGTDTQYF. CDR3 in DNA: TGTGCCAGCAGTTACTCTGGGGCTGGCACAGATACGCAGTATTTT.